The 9 T cell receptor beta chains below were found in one sample sequenced in a study of cytomegalovirus exposure and HLA in healthy donors. The table came from immunoSEQ multiplex PCR; TCRdb's copy has only in-frame clones and leaves some out. This sample has about 150,000 clones; roughly 90% occur once, and the top ten carry under 0.8%. Material for sequencing was PBMCs. These receptors were obtained from a man aged 18 to 29 in good health and CMV-seronegative.

V and J are TRBV13 and TRBJ1-1, with 9 bases identical to TRBD1. The CDR3 loop spans 17 amino acids. V lost 2 bases to trimming and J lost 1 base; unmatched junction nucleotides: 8. Germline assignment: CDR1 PRHDT and CDR2 FYEKMQ (reference sequence). The DNA of the CDR3 is TGTGCCAGCAGCTTACCCGGGACAGGGTACCGGAACACTGAAGCTTTCTTT. Translating it yields CASSLPGTGYRNTEAFF.

This chain links TRBV5-6 with TRBJ2-7, with TRBD2 identical over 8 bases. Trimming cost V 2 bases and J 6 bases; bases outside gene matches: 7. CDR1 is SGHDT, CDR2 YYEEEE, per germline. The CDR3 extends over 14 amino acids. CDR3 sequence (DNA): TGTGCCAGCAGCTTTGTCGCGGGGGGCGGCGAGCAGTACGTC. Translation gives CASSFVAGGGEQYV.

The rearrangement links TRBV10-3 to TRBJ2-7, with TRBD2 identical over 8 bases. The CDR3 covers 15 residues. CDR1 is ENHRY and CDR2 is SYGVKD in the germline V gene. V lost 0 bases, J lost 4 bases, and 5 bases stayed unmatched. The CDR3 loop reads CAISESQRERYEQYV. In DNA, the CDR3 is TGTGCCATCAGTGAGTCCCAGCGGGAGCGGTACGAGCAGTACGTC.

This clone was seen just once. The rearrangement joins TRBV29-1 to TRBJ2-3; 7 nucleotides match TRBD2. The CDR3 runs to 15 residues. V shed 4 bases and J 1 base; nucleotides not matched to a gene: 8. Germline V CDR1 and CDR2: SQVTM, ANQGSEA. The CDR3 sequence is CSVADPSGGTDTQYF. In nucleotides, the CDR3 is TGCAGCGTTGCCGATCCTAGCGGTGGCACAGATACGCAGTATTTT.

The genes are TRBV6-1 and TRBJ2-7; TRBD2 agrees at 9 bases. Germline V lookup: CDR1 MNHNS, CDR2 SASEGT. The J segment lost 7 bases and the V segment lost 6 bases, leaving 4 bases of the junction unmatched. The CDR3 spans 12 residues. CDR3 protein: CASRTSGGEQYV. The CDR3 DNA follows: TGTGCCAGCAGGACTAGCGGTGGGGAGCAGTACGTC.

About this clone: This sample also contains other DNA sequences that code for the same CDR3. The chain uses TRBV19 and TRBJ1-1; no clear D gene. With 1 base removed from V and 7 bases from J, the gap between germline ends came to 10 bases. The germline V gene encodes CDR1 LNHDA and CDR2 SQIVND (reference sequence). This CDR3 comprises 13 residues. CDR3 amino acids: CASSIARDYEAFF. Written as DNA, the CDR3 is TGTGCCAGTAGTATAGCGCGAGACTATGAAGCTTTCTTT.

The V call is TRBV5-4, the J call TRBJ2-1; perhaps TRBD1 as D (5 bases). V dropped 4 bases and J dropped 8 bases, with 22 bases sitting between them. The CDR3 has 16 residues. Germline values: CDR1 SGHNT, CDR2 YYREEE (reference sequence). CDR3 DNA: TGTGCCAGCAGCGAGAAGATAGCAGGGTCTTTGGATGAGCAGTTCTTC. As protein: CASSEKIAGSLDEQFF.

The genes are TRBV19 and TRBJ2-5; 7 nucleotides align to TRBD1. V trimming: 3 bases; J trimming: 2 bases; junction bases outside the gene matches: 6. The germline gives CDR1 LNHDA, CDR2 SQIVND (reference sequence). The CDR3 runs to 15 residues. The CDR3 region has the DNA TGTGCCAGTAGTATCTTACCAGGGGGTCAAGAGACCCAGTACTTC. Protein product: CASSILPGGQETQYF.

The chain joins TRBV7-9 to TRBJ1-2, with D maybe TRBD1 (6 bases). Trimming cost V 5 bases and J 2 bases, with 12 bases left between them. Germline loops: CDR1 SEHNR, CDR2 FQNEAQ (reference sequence). CDR3 length equals 14 residues. CDR3 bases: TGTGCCAGCAGCCTCCGGGGGGCGAACTATGGCTACACCTTC. This codes for CASSLRGANYGYTF.